The 21 T cell receptor beta chains below come from one sample, sequenced in a study of cytomegalovirus exposure and HLA in healthy donors. PCR involved 60 Vbeta and 13 Jbeta primers. Sequenced by immunoSEQ multiplex PCR; TCRdb stores in-frame clones only, minus some. The data contain over 200,000 clones, 70% of them seen just once; the ten biggest clones take up about 3%. Material for sequencing was PBMCs. These receptors were obtained from a man aged 40-49 years in good health and CMV-seropositive.

This clone has more than one count but fewer than ten. This chain links TRBV9 with TRBJ2-1; the match to TRBD2 covers 7 bases. CDR1 is SGDLS, CDR2 YYNGEE, per germline. The CDR3 covers 14 residues. The V segment lost 4 bases and the J segment 6 bases; nucleotides outside the gene matches: 7. CDR3 in amino acids: CASSKTSGANEQFF. The CDR3 nucleotides read TGTGCCAGCAGCAAGACCAGCGGGGCCAATGAGCAGTTCTTC.

This chain joins TRBV6-8 and TRBJ2-7; D perhaps matches TRBD1 (5 bases). Germline V gives CDR1 MNHGY, CDR2 SAAAGT. This CDR3 has 14 amino acids. Trimming cost V 6 bases and J 2 bases, with 14 bases left between them. CDR3 DNA sequence: TGTGCCAGCAGATCGGGCAGGACAACCTACGAGCAGTACTTC. It yields the protein CASRSGRTTYEQYF.

The V and J genes are TRBV5-1 and TRBJ2-3, with D possibly TRBD2 on 5 matching bases. Germline-derived CDR1 and CDR2 are SGHRS and YFSETQ. The CDR3 covers 15 residues. The germline V and J ends were trimmed by 3 bases and 1 base, with 12 bases remaining between them. The CDR3: CASSSGLRGTDTQYF. DNA for the CDR3: TGCGCCAGCAGCTCCGGACTGCGGGGCACAGATACGCAGTATTTT.

This clone was recorded once. The rearrangement uses TRBV19 and TRBJ2-3, with 9 bases that match TRBD1. Trimming at V came to 6 bases and at J to 6 bases, leaving 4 bases not matched to a gene. The germline V gene encodes CDR1 LNHDA and CDR2 SQIVND (reference sequence). The CDR3 runs 13 residues. The CDR3 sequence: CASSNRGPDTQYF. CDR3 DNA: TGTGCCAGTAGCAACAGGGGGCCGGATACGCAGTATTTT.

This chain joins TRBV5-6 and TRBJ1-2; D is possibly TRBD1 (5 bases). Germline lookup yields CDR1 SGHDT and CDR2 YYEEEE. Trimming shortened V by 0 bases and J by 6 bases, and 15 bases separated the two germline ends. The CDR3 loop spans 15 amino acids. CDR3 region: CASSLEAAGYNGYTF. The CDR3 region has the DNA TGTGCCAGCAGCTTGGAGGCTGCAGGGTATAATGGCTACACCTTC. The complete variable domain, with remaining parts taken from reference TRBV5-6 and TRBJ1-2, reads DAGVTQSPTHLIKTRGQQVTLRCSPKSGHDTVSWYQQALGQGPQFIFQYYEEEERQRGNFPDRFSGHQFPNYSSELNVNALLLGDSALYLCASSLEAAGYNGYTFGSGTRLTVV.

This clone appeared a few times. The chain employs TRBV6-6 and TRBJ2-2; 7 nucleotides align to TRBD1. The CDR3 spans 15 residues. Germline V gene sequence: CDR1 MNHNY, CDR2 SVGAGI (reference sequence). Losses at the gene ends were 5 bases for V and 4 bases for J; bases not matched to a gene: 7. The CDR3 sequence is CASSRRDSSTGELFF. In DNA, the CDR3 is TGTGCCAGCAGTCGACGGGACAGCAGCACCGGGGAGCTGTTTTTT.

The chain uses TRBV5-1 and TRBJ2-3; possibly TRBD1 for D (7 bases). Trimming cost V 0 bases and J 4 bases, with 15 bases left between them. In germline, CDR1 is SGHRS, CDR2 YFSETQ. The CDR3 extends over 16 amino acids. CDR3 nucleotides: TGCGCCAGCAGCTTGGAAAGCGGCAGGGGGGCAGATACGCAGTATTTT. Protein sequence: CASSLESGRGADTQYF.

This chain links TRBV15 with TRBJ1-1; 9 nucleotides match TRBD1. The CDR3 contains 15 residues. CDR1 is LNHNV, CDR2 YYDKDF, per germline (reference sequence). After removal of 2 bases from V and 4 bases from J, the junction contained 5 bases not matched to a gene. CDR3 sequence (DNA): TGTGCCACCAGCAGATCCCGGACAGGGGTCACTGAAGCTTTCTTT. Protein product: CATSRSRTGVTEAFF.

This sequence joins TRBV27 and TRBJ2-1, with TRBD2 matching 9 bases. The V gene's germline CDR1 is MNHEY and CDR2 SMNVEV (reference sequence). The V segment lost 3 bases and the J segment 9 bases; nucleotides outside the gene matches: 15. The CDR3 sequence is 17 residues long. CDR3: CASSFTGRAGGIGEQFF. The CDR3 DNA reads as TGTGCCAGCAGTTTTACGGGGAGAGCGGGGGGAATTGGTGAGCAGTTCTTC.

V and J are TRBV7-2 and TRBJ1-1; 12 nucleotides agree with TRBD1. The CDR3 extends over 16 amino acids. The germline gives CDR1 SGHTA, CDR2 FQGNSA. The V and J ends lost 5 bases and 4 bases, in that order; junction bases with no gene match: 8. The CDR3 DNA follows: TGTGCCAGCAGCCCTGGGACAGGGGGCGCGGTCACTGAAGCTTTCTTT. The encoded protein is CASSPGTGGAVTEAFF.

The chain couples TRBV7-2 to TRBJ2-7; 9 positions agree with TRBD1. V trimming: 1 base; J trimming: 6 bases; junction bases outside the gene matches: 7. CDR3 length: 15 amino acids. CDR1 is SGHTA and CDR2 is FQGNSA in the germline V gene. CDR3 nucleotide sequence: TGTGCCAGCAGCTTAGGGGGACAGGGCCCCCGCGAGCAGTACTTC. The encoded protein is CASSLGGQGPREQYF.

This clone was observed a handful of times. V gene TRBV21-1 combines with J gene TRBJ2-7; the table's D call, TRBD1, has no DNA check behind it. TRBV21-1 is termed a pseudogene. The CDR3 covers 12 residues. The CDR3 spells CASQGKDYEQYF. DNA of the CDR3: TGTGCCAGCCAGGGTAAGGATTATGAGCAGTACTTC.

This clone has just a few counts. The chain carries TRBV7-2 and TRBJ1-5; D uncertain. Germline CDR1 reads SGHTA; CDR2 reads FQGNSA. Trimming shortened V by 5 bases and J by 10 bases, and 24 bases separated the two germline ends. The CDR3 consists of 16 residues. For the CDR3, the DNA is TGTGCCAGCAGCCCCTACACGCCGGTCGGGTCTGAACCCCAGCATTTT. As protein: CASSPYTPVGSEPQHF.

This chain links TRBV6-5 with TRBJ1-2, with 7 bases aligning to TRBD1. Germline loops: CDR1 MNHEY, CDR2 SVGAGI. The CDR3 length is 12 residues. Trimming cost V 7 bases and J 7 bases; bases outside gene matches: 6. CDR3 in amino acids: CASTTGESGYTF. For the CDR3, the DNA is TGTGCCAGCACCACAGGGGAGAGTGGCTACACCTTC.

The chain employs TRBV6-6 and TRBJ1-1, with 8 bases matching TRBD1. After removal of 3 bases from V and 4 bases from J, the junction contained 4 bases not matched to a gene. Looked up from germline, CDR1 is MNHNY and CDR2 is SVGAGI (reference sequence). CDR3 length equals 14 residues. CDR3 loop: CASSYSGQGTEAFF. CDR3 bases: TGTGCCAGCAGTTATAGCGGACAGGGCACTGAAGCTTTCTTT.

The chain carries TRBV11-2 and TRBJ1-2, with D perhaps matching TRBD1 (6 bases). The CDR3 contains 15 residues. Germline V gives CDR1 SGHAT, CDR2 FQNNGV. The V end lost 0 bases, the J end lost 3 bases, and 11 bases lay between the germline ends. The CDR3 region is CASSLDKGVYYGYTF. The CDR3 bases are TGTGCCAGCAGCTTAGATAAGGGGGTCTACTATGGCTACACCTTC. Drawing the rest from reference TRBV11-2 and TRBJ1-2, the complete variable domain is EAGVAQSPRYKIIEKRQSVAFWCNPISGHATLYWYQQILGQGPKLLIQFQNNGVVDDSQLPKDRFSAERLKGVDSTLKIQPAKLEDSAVYLCASSLDKGVYYGYTFGSGTRLTVV.

The chain recombines TRBV14 with TRBJ2-7; D remains unclear. Germline CDR1 SGHDN, CDR2 FVKESK. V lost 4 bases to trimming and J lost 7 bases, with 14 bases between them. The CDR3 covers 13 residues. The CDR3 DNA follows: TGTGCCAGCAGCCCCTTTCAGAATTCAGAGCAGTACTTC. Its protein is CASSPFQNSEQYF. Full variable domain (rest looked up from reference TRBV14 and TRBJ2-7): EAGVTQFPSHSVIEKGQTVTLRCDPISGHDNLYWYRRVMGKEIKFLLHFVKESKQDESGMPNNRFLAERTGGTYSTLKVQPAELEDSGVYFCASSPFQNSEQYFGPGTRLTVT.

CDR3 in amino acids: CASSLGEQGWGSYNEQFF. The CDR3 bases are TGCGCCAGCAGCTTGGGCGAACAGGGGTGGGGCTCCTACAATGAGCAGTTCTTC. The rearrangement links TRBV5-1 to TRBJ2-1, with TRBD1 identical over 7 bases. V dropped 0 bases and J dropped 0; count of bases not matched to a gene: 9. The CDR3 consists of 18 residues. CDR1 is SGHRS and CDR2 is YFSETQ in the germline V gene.

The genes are TRBV7-9 and TRBJ2-1, with D tentatively TRBD1 (6 bases). The CDR3 is made up of 15 amino acids. V was pared by 5 bases and J by 5 bases, with 16 bases between. Germline CDR1 and CDR2: SEHNR and FQNEAQ (reference sequence). The CDR3 nucleotides read TGTGCCAGCAGCCCAACCGCCGGGACAAACAATGAGCAGTTCTTC. Its translation is CASSPTAGTNNEQFF.

The V call is TRBV6-1, the J call TRBJ1-2, with D possibly matching TRBD1 (6 bases). Germline V lookup: CDR1 MNHNS, CDR2 SASEGT. Trimming left V 7 bases short and J 4 bases short, with 13 bases between. The CDR3 has 13 residues. The CDR3 loop is CASTSGQSYGYTF. As DNA, the CDR3 is TGTGCCAGCACCAGCGGACAGTCCTATGGCTACACCTTC.

The sample holds a few counts of this clone. V is TRBV2 and J is TRBJ2-2, with 13 bases lining up with TRBD2. V lost 6 bases to trimming and J lost 2 bases; unmatched junction nucleotides: 3. Germline assignment: CDR1 SNHLY and CDR2 FYNNEI. CDR3 length: 16 residues. The CDR3 DNA sequence: TGTGCCAGCAGAAGACTAGCGGGGGGAAACACCGGGGAGCTGTTTTTT. Its protein product is CASRRLAGGNTGELFF. The whole variable domain, remainder taken from reference TRBV2 and TRBJ2-2, is EPEVTQTPSHQVTQMGQEVILRCVPISNHLYFYWYRQILGQKVEFLVSFYNNEISEKSEIFDDQFSVERPDGSNFTLKIRSTKLEDSAMYFCASRRLAGGNTGELFFGEGSRLTVL.